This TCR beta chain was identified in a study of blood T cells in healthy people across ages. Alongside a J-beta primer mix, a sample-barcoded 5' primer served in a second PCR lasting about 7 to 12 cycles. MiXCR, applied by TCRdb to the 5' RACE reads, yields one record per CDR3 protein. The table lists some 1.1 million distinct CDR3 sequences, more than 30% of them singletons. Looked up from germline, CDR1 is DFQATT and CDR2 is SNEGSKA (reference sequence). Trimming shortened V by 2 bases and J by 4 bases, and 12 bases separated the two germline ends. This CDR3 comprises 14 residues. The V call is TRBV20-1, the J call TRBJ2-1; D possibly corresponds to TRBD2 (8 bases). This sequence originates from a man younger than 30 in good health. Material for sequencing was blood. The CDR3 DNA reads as TGCAGTGCTAGAAGCGGGGGACAGTACAATGAGCAGTTCTTC. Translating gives CSARSGGQYNEQFF.